This entry concerns a single T cell receptor (beta chain). The source of the sample is a study of blood T cell repertoires in COVID-19. Which cohort a participant joined came from the clinical history participants gave. Exposed volunteers were people who met a COVID-19 case within 2 weeks before study entry. Method: immunoSEQ multiplex PCR; TCRdb's copy keeps in-frame clones and lacks some. This table has over 350,000 clones, about 89% appearing once. V shed 8 bases, J shed 0 bases, and the junction held 5 bases outside the gene matches. This CDR3 spans 17 amino acids. Per the germline V gene, CDR1 is LGHDT and CDR2 is YNNKEL (reference sequence).

This chain connects TRBV3-1 (or the pseudogene TRBV3-2) to TRBJ2-2, with 14 bases lining up with TRBD2. This clonotype was obtained from a woman in her thirties or forties who had been exposed to COVID-19. Sample: PBMCs or T cells enriched from blood (not recorded which). The CDR3 DNA is TGTGCCAGCGGACGACTAGCGGGAGGGTCGAACACCGGGGAGCTGTTTTTT. Translated, it gives CASGRLAGGSNTGELFF.